Below, one T cell receptor (beta chain) is given with its context. The data were obtained in a study of shared T cell receptors in the human thymus. The CDR3 covers 15 residues. V gave up 2 bases and J gave up 5 bases, with 12 bases separating them. The germline V gene encodes CDR1 MGHRA and CDR2 YSYEKL. Clones were read by immunoSEQ multiplex PCR, and TCRdb kept only the in-frame ones, dropping some. The sample includes roughly 500,000 clones, about 84% of them seen just once. A further study also used this sample, focusing on human thymus T cells. That study reports: V and J genes seemed to be used with bias in thymic and blood repertoires.

Input material: thymocytes. The rearrangement joins TRBV4-1 to TRBJ1-4, with D possibly being TRBD1 (6 bases). The clonotype was recovered from a boy in the first two years of life with a congenital heart defect. The CDR3 here is CASSQSDRKNEKLFF. CDR3 DNA sequence: TGCGCCAGCAGCCAATCGGACAGAAAGAATGAAAAACTGTTTTTT.